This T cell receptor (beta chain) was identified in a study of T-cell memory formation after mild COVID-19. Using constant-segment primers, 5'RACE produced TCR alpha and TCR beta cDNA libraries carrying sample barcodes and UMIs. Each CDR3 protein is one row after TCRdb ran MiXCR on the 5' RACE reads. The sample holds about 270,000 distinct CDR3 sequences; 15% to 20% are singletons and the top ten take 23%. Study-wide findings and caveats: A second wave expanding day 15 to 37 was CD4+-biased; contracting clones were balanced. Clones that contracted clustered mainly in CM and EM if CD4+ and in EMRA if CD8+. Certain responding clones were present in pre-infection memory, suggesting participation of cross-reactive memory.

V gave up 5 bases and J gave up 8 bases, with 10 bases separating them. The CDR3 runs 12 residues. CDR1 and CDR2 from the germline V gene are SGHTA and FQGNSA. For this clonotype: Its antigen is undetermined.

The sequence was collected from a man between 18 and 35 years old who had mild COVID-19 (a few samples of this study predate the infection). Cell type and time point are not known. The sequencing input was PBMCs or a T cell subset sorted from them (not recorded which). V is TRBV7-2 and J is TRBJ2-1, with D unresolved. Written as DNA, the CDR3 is TGTGCCAGCAGCCGTAGCTCCTATGAGCAGTTCTTC. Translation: CASSRSSYEQFF.